Below, one T cell receptor beta chain is given with its context. These data originate in a study of T cells expressing NK-cell markers. Background on the study: The TCR beta repertoires were obtained from sorted CD3+CD56+NKG2C+, CD3+CD56+NKG2C- and CD3+CD56-NKG2C+ T cells. The eight sequenced donors comprised seven who were HCMV-seropositive and one who was seronegative.

From its re-call of the 5' RACE reads, TCRdb lists each CDR3 protein once, without DNA. This sample contains about 550,000 distinct CDR3 sequences. This CDR3 has 16 residues. The germline gives CDR1 MNHNS, CDR2 SASEGT. The chain links TRBV6-1 to TRBJ1-3. This clonotype was obtained from a man aged 18-30 years in good health. Input material: blood T cells: a sorted CD56 or NKG2C T cell subset, CD4+ or CD8+ T cells, or bulk PBMC T cells (not recorded which). Here the CDR3 reads CASRPTYRSSGNTIYF.